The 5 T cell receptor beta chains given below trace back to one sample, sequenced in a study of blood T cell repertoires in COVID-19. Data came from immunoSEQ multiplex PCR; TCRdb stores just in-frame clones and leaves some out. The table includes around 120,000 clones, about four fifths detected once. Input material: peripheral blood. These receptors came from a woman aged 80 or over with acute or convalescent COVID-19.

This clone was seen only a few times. The DNA of the CDR3 is TGTGCCAGCAGTGAAGCGCTTAGGGGCAGGGTATTTCATTTT. Residues: CASSEALRGRVFHF. The J gene is TRBJ1-5, the V gene TRBV6-1; tentatively, D is TRBD1 (5 bases). CDR3 length: 14 residues. Germline-derived CDR1 and CDR2 are MNHNS and SASEGT. Trimming took 0 bases from V and 16 from J, leaving 19 bases between them.

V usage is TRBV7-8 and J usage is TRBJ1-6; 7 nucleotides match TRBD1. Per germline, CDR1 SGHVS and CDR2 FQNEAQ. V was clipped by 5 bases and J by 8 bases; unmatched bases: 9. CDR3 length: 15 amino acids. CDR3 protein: CASSLLRDSHSPLHF. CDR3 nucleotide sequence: TGTGCCAGCAGCCTACTCCGGGACAGTCATTCACCCCTCCACTTT.

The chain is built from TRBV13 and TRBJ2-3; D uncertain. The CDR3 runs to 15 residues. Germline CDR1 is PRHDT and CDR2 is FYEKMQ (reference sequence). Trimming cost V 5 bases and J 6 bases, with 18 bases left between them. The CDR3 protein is CASSVFELAEDTQYF. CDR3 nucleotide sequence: TGTGCCAGCAGCGTCTTTGAACTGGCGGAGGATACGCAGTATTTT.

The chain's CDR3 is CASSLDGMGSGELFF. CDR3 DNA: TGTGCCAGCAGCTTAGACGGGATGGGTTCCGGGGAGCTGTTTTTT. J is TRBJ2-2 and V is TRBV7-9, with a possible D match to TRBD2 (5 bases). The V end lost 1 base, the J end lost 6 bases, and 12 bases lay between the germline ends. CDR3 size: 15 residues. Germline V lookup: CDR1 SEHNR, CDR2 FQNEAQ (reference sequence).

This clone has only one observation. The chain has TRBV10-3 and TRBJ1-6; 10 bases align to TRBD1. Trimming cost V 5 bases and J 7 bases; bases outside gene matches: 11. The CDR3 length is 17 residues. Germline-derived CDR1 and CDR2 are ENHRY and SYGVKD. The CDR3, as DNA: TGTGCCATCAGTCAAAACCCTACGGGACAGGGGAATTCACCCCTCCACTTT. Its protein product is CAISQNPTGQGNSPLHF.